A selection of T cell receptor beta chains follows, all from one sample in a study of spatial heterogeneity in lung cancer. TCRdb reprocessed the 5' RACE reads with MiXCR, giving one entry per CDR3 protein. The table has about 39,000 distinct CDR3 sequences, 5.8% seen once. The sample consisted of PBMCs, taken at surgery. The source is a male donor with early-stage non-small cell lung cancer. Both conserved end residues are part of each CDR3. A D gene is named only where the DNA matches it firmly. Only part of the rows carry a size: once, few, many, or a class if the clone is expanded.

CDR3nt,CDR3aa,abundance,j_gene,d_gene,v_gene
TGTGCCACCAGTGATCCGGGACAACGCACAGATACGCAGTATTTT,CATSDPGQRTDTQYF,.,TRBJ2-3,.,TRBV24-1
TGCGCCAGCAGTGATACTGGCCTGGGCGATGGCTACACCTTC,CASSDTGLGDGYTF,many,TRBJ1-2,.,TRBV10-1
TGTGCCAGCAGAACAGGGTTGGTTGAAGCTTTCTTT,CASRTGLVEAFF,.,TRBJ1-1,.,TRBV6-6
TGTGCCAGCAGCTTGACAGGGGCAGGTACCGGGGAGCTGTTTTTT,CASSLTGAGTGELFF,many,TRBJ2-2,TRBD1,TRBV5-5
TGTGCCAGCAGCTTATGGACAGGGAGGTACGAGCAGTACTTC,CASSLWTGRYEQYF,many,TRBJ2-7,TRBD1,TRBV11-2
TGTGCCAGCAGTGAAGTGCAAAAGGCCTTC,CASSEVQKAF,.,TRBJ1-2,.,TRBV6-1
TGCAGCGTTGACCCGCTCAAGCCAACTGAAGCTTTCTTT,CSVDPLKPTEAFF,.,TRBJ1-1,.,TRBV29-1
TGTGCCAGCTCACCGGAAAGGGGGAGCGGCAATCAGCCCCAGCATTTT,CASSPERGSGNQPQHF,few,TRBJ1-5,.,TRBV18
TGCAGTGCTAGACCGAGCGGGGTTGGGTACGAGCAGTACTTC,CSARPSGVGYEQYF,few,TRBJ2-7,TRBD2,TRBV20-1
TGTGCCAGCAGTGAAGGTATTCAGCCCCAGCATTTT,CASSEGIQPQHF,many,TRBJ1-5,.,TRBV25-1
TGTGCCAGCTCACAGGGACAGACAATAACCTACGAGCAGTACTTC,CASSQGQTITYEQYF,.,TRBJ2-7,TRBD1,TRBV18
TGTGCCAGCCAGGGCGACACTGAAGCTTTCTTT,CASQGDTEAFF,many,TRBJ1-1,.,TRBV7-9
TGTGCCAGCCCCTGGGGGCGGGGCACAGATACGCAGTATTTT,CASPWGRGTDTQYF,many,TRBJ2-3,.,TRBV12-3/TRBV12-4
TGTGCCAGCAGTGCCGGGACAGGGGACCTCTACGAGCAGTACTTC,CASSAGTGDLYEQYF,few,TRBJ2-7,TRBD1,TRBV6-5
TGTGCCAGCAGCCGCACCGGAGGGACAGGAGCCTACGAGCAGTACTTC,CASSRTGGTGAYEQYF,many,TRBJ2-7,TRBD1,TRBV6-2/TRBV6-3
TGTGCCAGCAGCTCGTACAGGGCAACTAATGAAAAACTGTTTTTT,CASSSYRATNEKLFF,many,TRBJ1-4,.,TRBV11-2
TGTGCCAGCAGCCAAGGACAGGGTTGGGATGAGCAGTTCTTC,CASSQGQGWDEQFF,many,TRBJ2-1,TRBD1,TRBV4-2
TGCAGTGCCTATCTGACCCGGGGGATTAATAATTCACCCCTCCACTTT,CSAYLTRGINNSPLHF,many,TRBJ1-6,.,TRBV20-1
TGCGCCAGCAGCGGGACAGGGGTTGCAACTAATGAAAAACTGTTTTTT,CASSGTGVATNEKLFF,few,TRBJ1-4,TRBD1,TRBV5-1
TGTGCCAGCACGGGAGGGTCAGGCCTACGGAACGGAAACACCATATATTTT,CASTGGSGLRNGNTIYF,many,TRBJ1-3,.,TRBV7-2
TGTGCCAGCAGTCATACACGGACAGGGAATGGCTACACCTTC,CASSHTRTGNGYTF,many,TRBJ1-2,TRBD1,TRBV12-3/TRBV12-4
TGTGCCAGCAGCCCTGACAGTACCTCCTACGAGCAGTACTTC,CASSPDSTSYEQYF,few,TRBJ2-7,.,TRBV7-6
TGTGCCAGCAGTCGGGCCGGGACAGGGGGAGATACGCAGTATTTT,CASSRAGTGGDTQYF,medium-sized,TRBJ2-3,TRBD1,TRBV6-5
TGTGCCACCAAAGTACAGGGAGTTAATTCACCCCTCCACTTT,CATKVQGVNSPLHF,.,TRBJ1-6,.,TRBV6-5
TGTGCCACCAGTGACATACAGGGGGAGAACACCGGGGAGCTGTTTTTT,CATSDIQGENTGELFF,many,TRBJ2-2,TRBD1,TRBV24-1
TGTGCCAGCAGCTTGAGTCGATCGTCCCCTGGGGCTGAGCAGTTCTTC,CASSLSRSSPGAEQFF,many,TRBJ2-1,.,TRBV5-5
TGTGCCAGCAGTTCCGCCCGAAAGACAGGGGGCGCCCCAGATACGCAGTATTTT,CASSSARKTGGAPDTQYF,.,TRBJ2-3,TRBD1,TRBV27
TGCAGTGCTAGAGATCAAACCCTGACAGGGTACAGCAATCAGCCCCAGCATTTT,CSARDQTLTGYSNQPQHF,many,TRBJ1-5,TRBD1,TRBV20-1
TGCGCCAGCAGCCAACGACAGGGAGGCTACAATGAGCAGTTCTTC,CASSQRQGGYNEQFF,few,TRBJ2-1,.,TRBV4-3
TGTGCTAGTGGCGACGACCGGAGGACTAACTATGGCTACACCTTC,CASGDDRRTNYGYTF,few,TRBJ1-2,.,TRBV12-5
TGTGCCAGCAGCCAAGTAAGGCTCAAGGGCAGTGAGCAGTTCTTC,CASSQVRLKGSEQFF,.,TRBJ2-1,.,TRBV3-1
TGTGCCAGCAGTCGGTCTGTGGGGCCATACAATGAGCAGTTCTTC,CASSRSVGPYNEQFF,many,TRBJ2-1,.,TRBV4-2
TGTGCCAGCACTGCACTACTCACAGATACGCAGTATTTT,CASTALLTDTQYF,few,TRBJ2-3,.,TRBV6-5
TGCAGTGCTAGTCCGGCAGGGGTAGGCAATCAGCCCCAGCATTTT,CSASPAGVGNQPQHF,many,TRBJ1-5,.,TRBV20-1
TGCAGTGCTAGAGATGGGGGGTCTCAAGAGACCCAGTACTTC,CSARDGGSQETQYF,many,TRBJ2-5,.,TRBV20-1
TGTGCCAGCAGCTTCCGGGCCAAAAATTCACCCCTCCACTTT,CASSFRAKNSPLHF,many,TRBJ1-6,.,TRBV14
TGTGCCAGCAGCTTAGGAGGGACTAGCGGTTTCAGCCGTATCACAGATACGCAGTATTTT,CASSLGGTSGFSRITDTQYF,many,TRBJ2-3,TRBD2,TRBV7-9
TGTGCCAGCAGCTTGAGGGGGCGCGGGGACACCGGGGAGCTGTTTTTT,CASSLRGRGDTGELFF,.,TRBJ2-2,.,TRBV5-5
TGTGCCAGCGGGGGCCAGCGGGGGCCCCCGGATACGCAGTATTTT,CASGGQRGPPDTQYF,many,TRBJ2-3,TRBD2,TRBV2
TGTGCCAGCAGCTTAGGAGGAGGGGTCACCAATCAGCCCCGGCATTTT,CASSLGGGVTNQPRHF,.,TRBJ1-5,.,TRBV7-2
TGTGCCAGCAGTCGCGGAGTTGAGCAGTTCTTC,CASSRGVEQFF,many,TRBJ2-1,.,TRBV14
TGTGCCAGCAGCCAAGGGACCGCTATCCCTGGGGGAGCTTTCTTT,CASSQGTAIPGGAFF,many,TRBJ1-1,.,TRBV14
TGTGCCAGCAGTTACTCCGGGACTAGCGGGGAAGAGACCCAGTACTTC,CASSYSGTSGEETQYF,.,TRBJ2-5,TRBD2,TRBV6-2/TRBV6-3
TGTGCCAGCAGCCGAAGGACTAGCGGCAACACCGGGGAGCTGTTTTTT,CASSRRTSGNTGELFF,many,TRBJ2-2,TRBD2,TRBV3-1
TGTGCCCGCAGGTCGGGGACTATCTACAATGAGCAGTTCTTC,CARRSGTIYNEQFF,.,TRBJ2-1,TRBD2,TRBV12-3/TRBV12-4
TGTGCCAGCAGTTCGGTCCGGGACAGGGTCGTCGCCGGGGAGCTGTTTTTT,CASSSVRDRVVAGELFF,few,TRBJ2-2,TRBD1,TRBV28
TGTGCCAGCAGCTTAGCTAGGAATACAGCCGGGGAGCTGTTTTTT,CASSLARNTAGELFF,many,TRBJ2-2,.,TRBV7-2
TGTGCCAGCAGTATTCGGACGGATTCACCCCTCCACTTT,CASSIRTDSPLHF,many,TRBJ1-6,.,TRBV27
TGTGCCAGCAGCCAAGATCAGGATAACTATGGCTACACCTTC,CASSQDQDNYGYTF,many,TRBJ1-2,.,TRBV4-2
TGTGCCAGCAGTTTAAAAGTAAGGCGAGCTAATGAGCAGTTCTTC,CASSLKVRRANEQFF,once,TRBJ2-1,.,TRBV27
TGTGCCAGCAGCCAAGATGTCAGCTCACCCCTCCACTTT,CASSQDVSSPLHF,many,TRBJ1-6,.,TRBV3-1
TGTGCCAGCAGTTTCGGGGACTATGCCTACGAGCAGTACTTC,CASSFGDYAYEQYF,many,TRBJ2-7,TRBD2,TRBV12-3/TRBV12-4
TGCGCCAGCAGCTTGGAGGGTTTCGTCTACGAGCAGTACTTC,CASSLEGFVYEQYF,many,TRBJ2-7,.,TRBV5-1
TGCGCCAGCAGCTCTACCTTAGGGGGAGGTAGCACAGATACGCAGTATTTT,CASSSTLGGGSTDTQYF,many,TRBJ2-3,.,TRBV5-1